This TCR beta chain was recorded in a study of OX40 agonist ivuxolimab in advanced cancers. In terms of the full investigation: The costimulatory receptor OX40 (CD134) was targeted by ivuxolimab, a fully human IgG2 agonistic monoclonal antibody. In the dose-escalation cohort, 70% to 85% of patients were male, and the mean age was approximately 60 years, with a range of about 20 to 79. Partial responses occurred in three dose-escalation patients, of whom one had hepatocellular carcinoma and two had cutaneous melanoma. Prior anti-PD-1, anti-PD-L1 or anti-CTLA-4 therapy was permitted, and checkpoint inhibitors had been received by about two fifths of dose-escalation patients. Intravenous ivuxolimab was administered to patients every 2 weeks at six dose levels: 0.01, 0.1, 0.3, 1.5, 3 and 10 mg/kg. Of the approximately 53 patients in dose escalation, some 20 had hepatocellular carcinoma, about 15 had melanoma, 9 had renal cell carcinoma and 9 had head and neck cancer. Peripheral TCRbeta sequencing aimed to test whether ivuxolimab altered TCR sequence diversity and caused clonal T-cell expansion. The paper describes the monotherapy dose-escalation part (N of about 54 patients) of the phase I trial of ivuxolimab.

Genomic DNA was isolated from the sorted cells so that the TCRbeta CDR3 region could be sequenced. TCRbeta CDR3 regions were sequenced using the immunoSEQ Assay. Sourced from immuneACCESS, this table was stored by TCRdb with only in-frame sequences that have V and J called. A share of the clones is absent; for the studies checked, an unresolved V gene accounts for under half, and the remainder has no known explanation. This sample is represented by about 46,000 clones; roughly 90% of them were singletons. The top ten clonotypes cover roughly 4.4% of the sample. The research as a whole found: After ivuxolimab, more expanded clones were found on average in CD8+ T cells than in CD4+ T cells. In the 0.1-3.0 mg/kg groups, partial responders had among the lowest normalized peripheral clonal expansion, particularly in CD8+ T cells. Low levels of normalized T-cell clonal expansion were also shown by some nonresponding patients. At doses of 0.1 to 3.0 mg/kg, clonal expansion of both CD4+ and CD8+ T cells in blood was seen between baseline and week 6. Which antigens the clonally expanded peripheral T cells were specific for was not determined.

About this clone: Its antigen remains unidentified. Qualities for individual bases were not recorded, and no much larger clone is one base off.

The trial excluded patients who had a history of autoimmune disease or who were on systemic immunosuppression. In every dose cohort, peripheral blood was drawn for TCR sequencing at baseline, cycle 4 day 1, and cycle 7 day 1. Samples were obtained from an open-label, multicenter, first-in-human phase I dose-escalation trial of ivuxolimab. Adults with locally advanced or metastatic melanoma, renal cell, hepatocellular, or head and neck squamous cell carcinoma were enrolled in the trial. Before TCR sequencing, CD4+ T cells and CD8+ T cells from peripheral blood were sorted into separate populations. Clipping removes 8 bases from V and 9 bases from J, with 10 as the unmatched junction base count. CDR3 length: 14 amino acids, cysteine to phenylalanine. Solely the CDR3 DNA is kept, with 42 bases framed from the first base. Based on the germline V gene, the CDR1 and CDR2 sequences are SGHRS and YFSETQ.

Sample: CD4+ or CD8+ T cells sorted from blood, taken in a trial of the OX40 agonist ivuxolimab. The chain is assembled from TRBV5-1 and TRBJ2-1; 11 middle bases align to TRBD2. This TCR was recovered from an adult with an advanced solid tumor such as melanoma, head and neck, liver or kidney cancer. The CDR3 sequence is CASSGGADNGEQFF. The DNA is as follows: TGCGCCAGTAGCGGGGGGGCCGACAATGGTGAGCAGTTCTTC.